This T cell receptor beta chain was identified during a study of human T cells and chemical hapten exposure (dated by TCRdb to the early 2020s). The study in broad terms: Libraries were combined into a pool for sequencing, and differences in TCR yield between samples came mainly from small differences in library volumes within the pool. Peripheral blood TCR repertoire changes were tracked in vivo in alopecia patients during primary and secondary sensitization to the hapten diphenylcyclopropenone (DPC). From each blood RNA sample, both TCR alpha and TCR beta chains were sequenced. The paper as a whole reports these results and caveats: DPC sensitization did not change how many TCRs were above 1 in 1000 frequency, and no evidence was found of alterations in global repertoire structure. Repeated subsampling changed both the strength of the expansion versus patch-test correlation and the threshold at which the correlation became significant.

Concerning this clonotype: This clone's antigen is unknown. Base qualities were left out, and no much larger clone turns up one base away.

Libraries were built with 5' RACE. The data were produced on an Illumina MiSeq. Library preparation attached unique molecular identifiers to individual cDNA molecules for quantitative, reproducible TCR counting. From the authors' description of their analysis: Samples had a median of roughly 98,000 TCRs, with a range from roughly 23,224 to 700,000. V, J and CDR3 annotation of the TCR reads was carried out using the Decombinator software suite. To make PS versus PT1 abundance plots, every sample was subsampled to the same number of TCRs (28,000). Expanded TCRs were defined as absent before sensitization and observed at least eight times at the 2-week time point. TCRdb cleaned the public reads at Q25 with fastp, built clones with MiXCR and kept in-frame beta chains. Every distinct CDR3 protein forms one entry, paired with its most common genes and DNA. The V and J calls come from TCRdb's annotation, not from the publication. Within this sample are more than 75,000 distinct CDR3 sequences, with approximately 16% of them counted one time only. About 6.8% of the sample belongs to the ten largest clones.

Total RNA was extracted from unfractionated whole blood that had been collected in Tempus Blood RNA tubes. A handful of healthy volunteers were used as TCR sequencing controls and were bled at day 0, 2 weeks and 6 weeks. The CDR3 spans 13 residues, from the cysteine through the phenylalanine. Only CDR3 DNA is held: 39 bases, read in frame from base 1. Via the germline V gene (reference sequence), CDR1 is SEHNR and CDR2 FQNEAQ. V is pruned by 5 bases and J by 6 bases, leaving 2 bases of the junction without a gene match. The receptor chain draws on TRBV7-9 and TRBJ2-1; a stretch of 9 junction bases matches TRBD1. This TCR came from a female donor in good health. The sequenced DNA: TGTGCCAGCAGCAAACAGGGGGCCAATGAGCAGTTCTTC. Its protein is CASSKQGANEQFF.